This T cell receptor beta chain was documented in a study of blood T cell repertoires in COVID-19. Whole-study context: Acute-phase and convalescent COVID-19 samples originated in the United States, Italy and Spain.

In the original analysis: The authors estimated nucleated cell counts from reference gene primer amplification. TCRdb's table, derived via immunoSEQ multiplex PCR, lists solely in-frame clones and lacks some. V and J calls and clone size are as listed in that table; D and trimming were resolved from the DNA. Among about 260,000 clones, 85% to 90% were seen once, and the ten largest hold roughly 5.6%. Sequenced input: peripheral blood. The sequence derives from a woman in her sixties with COVID-19, enrolled during active disease.

The CDR3 region has the DNA TGTGCCTGGAGTGTACAGGGGAGTTCTGAGACCCAGTACTTC. It specifies CAWSVQGSSETQYF. The J gene is TRBJ2-5, the V gene TRBV30; 7 bases align to TRBD1. The CDR3 loop spans 14 amino acids. V was pared by 0 bases and J by 5 bases, with 6 bases of the junction left unmatched. The germline V gene encodes CDR1 GTSNPN and CDR2 SVGIG (reference sequence).